These T cell receptor beta chains were read from a single sample in a study of vaccination and CD4 T cells after COVID-19. TCRdb independently ran MiXCR on the PCR reads; one entry per CDR3 protein. Of 20,000 or so distinct CDR3 sequences listed, roughly 48% are singletons. No antigen is known for these receptors. The specimen comprised CD4+ T cells from blood, cultured in vitro, sampled before SARS-CoV-2 vaccination. The receptors here all came from a human donor who had recovered from COVID-19. Both conserved end residues are part of each CDR3. Fields, in order: D gene, clone size, J gene, V gene, CDR3 DNA, CDR3 protein. The D gene is left open where the match is weak. A row's size may be missing; if present it is once, few, many or a size class.

>.|.|TRBJ2-2|TRBV19
TGTGCCAGCAGTATCACCGGGGAGCTGTTTTTT
CASSITGELFF
>TRBD1|.|TRBJ2-5|TRBV10-3
TGTGCCATCAGTGAGTCGCTCGGGCAGGGGGAACAAGAGACCCAGTACTTC
CAISESLGQGEQETQYF
>TRBD2|.|TRBJ2-1|TRBV12-3/TRBV12-4
TGTGCCAGCAGTTCACTAGCGCCCTGGGGCAATGAGCAGTTCTTC
CASSSLAPWGNEQFF
>TRBD2|.|TRBJ2-3|TRBV27
TGTGCCAGCAGTTTATCCGGGGGGACAGATACGCAGTATTTT
CASSLSGGTDTQYF
>TRBD2|.|TRBJ2-1|TRBV20-1
TGCAGTGCTAGAGATCTAGCGGGAAATGAGCAGTTCTTC
CSARDLAGNEQFF
>.|.|TRBJ2-7|TRBV6-2/TRBV6-3
TGTGCCAGCAGCTCCGACTCCTACGAGCAGTACTTC
CASSSDSYEQYF
>.|.|TRBJ2-2|TRBV7-2
TGTGCCAGCAGCTTAGGACTAGGGATCACCGGGGAGCTGTTTTTT
CASSLGLGITGELFF
>.|large|TRBJ2-3|TRBV7-3
TGTGCCAGCAGCCTCTCCCCAGCAATAGATACGCAGTATTTT
CASSLSPAIDTQYF
>.|.|TRBJ2-7|TRBV19
TGTGCCAGTAGCTCGCGCGGAAACTCCTACGAGCAGTACTTC
CASSSRGNSYEQYF
>TRBD2|.|TRBJ2-1|TRBV7-3
TGTGCCAGCAGCTTAGCGGGAGGGAGAGACAATGAGCAGTTCTTC
CASSLAGGRDNEQFF
>.|.|TRBJ2-5|TRBV9
TGTGCCAGCAGCGGAACAGGTGGAGAGACCCAGTACTTC
CASSGTGGETQYF
>.|.|TRBJ1-2|TRBV6-5
TGTGCCAGCAGTTATGGACAGCTGGACTATGGCTACACCTTC
CASSYGQLDYGYTF
>TRBD1|.|TRBJ1-6|TRBV18
TGTGCCAGCTCACTAACGCCGGGACAGCGGAATTCACCCCTCCACTTT
CASSLTPGQRNSPLHF
>.|.|TRBJ2-5|TRBV20-1
TGCAGTGCACCTACTCCAGGGACCCAAGAGACCCAGTACTTC
CSAPTPGTQETQYF
>.|.|TRBJ2-3|TRBV7-6
TGTGCCAGCAGCCTTGGTCTAGCTACTGATACGCAGTATTTT
CASSLGLATDTQYF
>.|few|TRBJ2-5|TRBV6-1
TGTGCCAGCAGTGAAGGATGGGGCGGAACTCAAGAGACCCAGTACTTC
CASSEGWGGTQETQYF
>TRBD1|.|TRBJ2-3|TRBV20-1
TGCAGTGCTACCCCGCCGGGGACAGGAGAAGATACGCAGTATTTT
CSATPPGTGEDTQYF
>TRBD1|few|TRBJ2-7|TRBV20-1
TGCAGTGCACCTCCCAGGGACAGGGGAGGGTACGAGCAGTACTTC
CSAPPRDRGGYEQYF
>.|.|TRBJ1-4|TRBV20-1
TGCAGTGCTAGAGGCTTTTCAGCAACTAATGAAAAACTGTTTTTT
CSARGFSATNEKLFF
>.|.|TRBJ1-2|TRBV5-1
TGCGCCAGCAGCTTCACGGAGAACTATGGCTACACCTTC
CASSFTENYGYTF
>.|.|TRBJ2-7|TRBV27
TGTGCCAGCAGTCCCGGTATCGGGGGCCCCTACGAGCAGTACTTC
CASSPGIGGPYEQYF
>TRBD2|once|TRBJ2-7|TRBV29-1
TGCAGCGTTCGAACTAGCGGGACAGACGAGCAGTACTTC
CSVRTSGTDEQYF
>TRBD1|.|TRBJ2-7|TRBV15
TGTGCCACCAGCAGAGTCCAGGGGGCCTACGAGCAGTACTTC
CATSRVQGAYEQYF
>.|.|TRBJ2-7|TRBV7-2
TGTGCCAGCAGCTTGGTGGACTACGAGCAGTACTTC
CASSLVDYEQYF
>.|.|TRBJ1-5|TRBV21-1
TGTGCCAGCAGCAAAGAGGGCGTCAGGCCGGGTGGCAATCAGCCCCAGCATTTT
CASSKEGVRPGGNQPQHF
>TRBD2|.|TRBJ2-4|TRBV20-1
TGCAGTGCTAGAGGGGCTAGCGGGAGGGGGAAAGGGGACATTCAGTACTTC
CSARGASGRGKGDIQYF
>.|once|TRBJ1-1|TRBV7-2
TGTGCCAGCAGCTTAGTCGGGACGTCGAACACTGAAGCTTTCTTT
CASSLVGTSNTEAFF
>.|.|TRBJ1-5|TRBV19
TGTGCCAGTAGTATGTCTCCGGGGCGGGGTCAGCCCCAGCATTTT
CASSMSPGRGQPQHF
>TRBD2|.|TRBJ2-1|TRBV6-1
TGTGCCAGCAGACTAGCGGGGAGCAATGAGCAGTTCTTC
CASRLAGSNEQFF
>.|.|TRBJ2-7|TRBV12-3/TRBV12-4
TGTGCCAGCAGTTTTCTCTACGAGCAGTACTTC
CASSFLYEQYF
>TRBD1|few|TRBJ1-2|TRBV7-8
TGTGCCAGCAGCTTGCAGGGGGCAGACGGCTACACCTTC
CASSLQGADGYTF
>.|few|TRBJ2-3|TRBV20-1
TGCAGTGCTAGTCGGCAGGGTATGGGCACAGATACGCAGTATTTT
CSASRQGMGTDTQYF
>.|.|TRBJ2-5|TRBV4-1
TGCGCCAGCAGCCAGCCTCTAGAGACCCAGTACTTC
CASSQPLETQYF
>.|.|TRBJ2-3|TRBV7-9
TGTGCCAGCAGGTTATTGGGCACAGATACGCAGTATTTT
CASRLLGTDTQYF
>TRBD1|few|TRBJ2-7|TRBV20-1
TGCAGTGCTAAAAGGCAGGGGGCGAGTAGGTCCTACGAGCAGTACTTC
CSAKRQGASRSYEQYF
>.|.|TRBJ2-7|TRBV15
TGTGCCACCAGCAGAGATTATCGATACGAGCAGTACTTC
CATSRDYRYEQYF
>.|.|TRBJ2-2|TRBV7-9
TGTGCCAGCACGGCTGGGGGAAAGACCGGGGAGCTGTTTTTT
CASTAGGKTGELFF
>TRBD1|.|TRBJ2-3|TRBV6-1
TGTGCCAGTGTCCGTGACAGGGGGCAAAATACGCAGTATTTT
CASVRDRGQNTQYF
>TRBD1|.|TRBJ1-2|TRBV7-3
TGTGCCAGCAGCACTGGACAGGGGGACTATGGCTACACCTTC
CASSTGQGDYGYTF
>.|.|TRBJ2-5|TRBV10-3
TGTGCCATCAGTGATAGTCTCGACGAGACCCAGTACTTC
CAISDSLDETQYF
>.|.|TRBJ1-1|TRBV30
TGTGCCTGGAATTCACGGATGAACACTGAAGCTTTCTTT
CAWNSRMNTEAFF
>.|.|TRBJ1-6|TRBV6-1
TGTGCCAGCAGTCGAGGACAGTTATTTAGCTCCTATAATTCACCCCTCCACTTT
CASSRGQLFSSYNSPLHF
>.|.|TRBJ2-2|TRBV24-1
TGTGCCACCAGTGGGACAGAGGGGGAGCTGTTTTTT
CATSGTEGELFF
>TRBD1|.|TRBJ2-3|TRBV6-2/TRBV6-3
TGTGCCAGCAGTTACTCGAGGACAGGGGGCAAAGATACGCAGTATTTT
CASSYSRTGGKDTQYF
>.|.|TRBJ2-1|TRBV7-3
TGTGCCAGCAGCTTAACCGTGGACTTCCCCTACAATGAGCAGTTCTTC
CASSLTVDFPYNEQFF
>.|few|TRBJ2-7|TRBV20-1
TGCAGTGCTATAAGCACAGGCTCCTACGAGCAGTACTTC
CSAISTGSYEQYF
>TRBD2|.|TRBJ2-7|TRBV19
TGTGCCAGTAGTATAGGCGCGGGAGACGAGCAGTACTTC
CASSIGAGDEQYF
>.|few|TRBJ1-5|TRBV19
TGTGCCAGTAGTATAGGAGCCGGACCTGGCAATCAGCCCCAGCATTTT
CASSIGAGPGNQPQHF
>TRBD2|few|TRBJ2-5|TRBV7-3
TGTGCCAGCAGCTCTGGACTAGCGGGAGGTTACCAAGAGACCCAGTACTTC
CASSSGLAGGYQETQYF
>.|.|TRBJ2-7|TRBV6-2/TRBV6-3
TGTGCCAGCATTCCTTCCGGACTCCCGCCTTCGGAGCAGTACTTC
CASIPSGLPPSEQYF
>.|.|TRBJ2-3|TRBV20-1
TGCAGCCCTGGCAGACGCAGAGATACGCAGTATTTT
CSPGRRRDTQYF
>.|.|TRBJ1-5|TRBV30
TGTGCCTGGAGTGGGGGCCTGCTAGATCAGCCCCAGCATTTT
CAWSGGLLDQPQHF
>.|few|TRBJ1-6|TRBV27
TGTGCCAGCCGGCCCCGTGACGGATATAATTCACCCCTCCACTTT
CASRPRDGYNSPLHF
>TRBD2|few|TRBJ2-2|TRBV27
TGTGCCAGCAGTTTTCAGAGCGGGAGAGTCTACACCGGGGAGCTGTTTTTT
CASSFQSGRVYTGELFF
>TRBD2|medium-sized|TRBJ2-3|TRBV6-1
TGTGCCAGCAGCCTTCGGACTAGCGGAGTCACAGATACGCAGTATTTT
CASSLRTSGVTDTQYF
>.|few|TRBJ1-5|TRBV7-8
TGTGCCAGCAGCCCGCAGGGGAGGGTTGGACAGCCCCAGCATTTT
CASSPQGRVGQPQHF
>.|.|TRBJ1-5|TRBV19
TGTGCCAGTAGTATAGTGGAGGGTGGGCGTCAGCCCCAGCATTTT
CASSIVEGGRQPQHF
>.|.|TRBJ2-7|TRBV30
TGTGCCTGGAGCCTTAACTACGAGCAGTACTTC
CAWSLNYEQYF
>.|.|TRBJ2-1|TRBV12-3/TRBV12-4
TGTGCCAGCAGGCGCGGGGACGCGGGATACAATGAGCAGTTCTTC
CASRRGDAGYNEQFF
>.|.|TRBJ2-3|TRBV20-1
TGCAGTGCTGGGACGGGTAGCACAGATACGCAGTATTTT
CSAGTGSTDTQYF